Listed below are T cell receptor beta chains from one sample, sequenced in a study of blood T cell repertoires in COVID-19. Generated by immunoSEQ multiplex PCR, the TCRdb table keeps only in-frame clones and is missing some. The sample has about 140,000 clones, 84% seen once; the top ten hold less than 4%. Specimen: peripheral blood. These receptors were obtained from an older woman with acute or convalescent COVID-19. Both conserved end residues are part of each CDR3. Size tells how often a clone was seen (once, few, many) or the class of an expanded clone, and some rows leave it out.

J | size | V | CDR3
TRBJ2-1 | NA | TRBV2 | CASKQTSGSYNEQFF
TRBJ1-1 | NA | TRBV5-1 | CASSFGQGEAFF
TRBJ2-7 | NA | TRBV21-1 | CASTHQDSEYEQYF
TRBJ2-1 | NA | TRBV19 | CASNSLNNEQFF
TRBJ2-5 | NA | TRBV6-5 | CASAPFAVSWETQYF
TRBJ2-5 | NA | TRBV7-9 | CASGPRSNERGWGTQYF
TRBJ2-2 | NA | TRBV5-1 | CASSLGTPNTGELFF
TRBJ1-4 | NA | TRBV7-9 | CASSPTGGTNEKLFF
TRBJ1-1 | NA | TRBV6-5 | CASSYSRGVNTEAFF
TRBJ2-7 | NA | TRBV19 | CASSPLAGGSYEQYF
TRBJ2-7 | NA | TRBV19 | CASSIASGIYEQYF
TRBJ1-4 | NA | TRBV28 | CASSRPGTGTEKLFF
TRBJ1-1 | once | TRBV5-1 | CASSLEPGGAGTEAFF
TRBJ2-1 | NA | TRBV24-1 | CATSDTGTSGRGDYNEQFF
TRBJ1-1 | NA | TRBV9 | CASSPASWPAEAFF
TRBJ2-7 | NA | TRBV7-9 | CASSLAVYEAHYEQYF
TRBJ1-2 | NA | TRBV29-1 | CSVGTGAQKVYTF
TRBJ2-1 | NA | TRBV2 | CASSISGLGDEQFF
TRBJ2-7 | NA | TRBV7-3 | CASSSRGSEQYF
TRBJ1-2 | once | TRBV11-2 | CASSLDSINYGYTF
TRBJ2-3 | NA | TRBV5-1 | CASMLGTGFTDTQYF
TRBJ2-1 | NA | TRBV18 | CASSRGNEQFF
TRBJ1-2 | NA | TRBV4-1 | CASSQVTGTGGFGGYTF
TRBJ2-2 | NA | TRBV28 | CASNRLAGVVGELFF
TRBJ2-2 | NA | TRBV9 | CASSVGPGGPTKNTGELFF
TRBJ2-1 | NA | TRBV19 | CASSIDGGGYNEQFF
TRBJ2-5 | NA | TRBV24-1 | CATSDTYSQETQYF
TRBJ2-3 | NA | TRBV5-1 | CASSNQPGLAGADTQYF
TRBJ2-7 | few | TRBV6-2/TRBV6-3 | CASSQSPHRGLAGGHEQYF
TRBJ1-1 | many | TRBV6-4 | CASSEMAGNTEAFF
TRBJ1-2 | NA | TRBV19 | CASSIGGGPVANYGYTF
TRBJ2-2 | NA | TRBV27 | CASSFVAGLNTGELFF
TRBJ2-2 | once | TRBV28 | CASIMTGRQFNAGELFF
TRBJ2-6 | once | TRBV7-2 | CASSPRGGANVLTF
TRBJ2-7 | NA | TRBV28 | CASTAGGSNSYEQYF
TRBJ2-2 | NA | TRBV5-8 | CASSLAGRRTGELFF
TRBJ2-3 | NA | TRBV6-5 | CASSYSGTSTDTQYF
TRBJ2-7 | NA | TRBV7-8 | CASSPVSYEQYF
TRBJ2-5 | NA | TRBV30 | CAWSRLSGRKETQYF
TRBJ1-6 | few | TRBV2 | CASSPGFSSPLHF
TRBJ2-2 | NA | TRBV7-9 | CASSLGPGLAVNTGELFF